These 4 T cell receptor beta chains came from one sample sequenced in a study of identical twins. TCRdb called the 5' RACE reads again in MiXCR, with one record for every CDR3 protein. This sample has under 350,000 distinct CDR3 sequences, with less than 9.5% found just once. Another study also made use of these data, one on yellow fever vaccine responses in identical twins.

Sequencing was done on a sample of CD8+ T cells sorted from blood. Receptors originate from a woman between 18 and 29 years old in good health.

This clonotype showed up just a few times. V gene TRBV14 combines with J gene TRBJ1-2, with no clear D. This CDR3 region has 13 residues. Trimming pared 1 base from V and 8 bases from J, leaving 11 bases between. The germline gives CDR1 SGHDN, CDR2 FVKESK. CDR3 region: CASSQGLKSGYTF. In DNA form, the CDR3 reads TGTGCCAGCAGCCAAGGACTAAAGTCCGGCTACACCTTC. The full variable domain, completed using reference TRBV14 and TRBJ1-2, is EAGVTQFPSHSVIEKGQTVTLRCDPISGHDNLYWYRRVMGKEIKFLLHFVKESKQDESGMPNNRFLAERTGGTYSTLKVQPAELEDSGVYFCASSQGLKSGYTFGSGTRLTVV.

This clonotype was counted only a few times. The chain combines TRBV28 with TRBJ2-4, with D perhaps given as TRBD1 or TRBD2 (6 bases each). V lost 11 bases and J lost 0, with 20 bases in between. The CDR3 is made up of 16 amino acids. The germline V gene has CDR1 MDHEN and CDR2 SYDVKM. This CDR3 is CAQGGLRDIAKNIQYF. The CDR3 DNA reads as TGTGCCCAAGGGGGTTTGCGGGATATAGCCAAAAACATTCAGTACTTC.

In this sample, this clonotype turned up many times. This chain uses TRBV11-2 with TRBJ1-1, with no clear D. Trimming cost V 0 bases and J 0 bases, with 8 bases left between them. CDR3 length equals 15 residues. Per germline, CDR1 SGHAT and CDR2 FQNNGV. The CDR3 nucleotides read TGTGCCAGCAGCTTAGAAGCAGACCTGAACACTGAAGCTTTCTTT. Translation: CASSLEADLNTEAFF.

CDR3 region: CASGLDAGHTADNEQFF. DNA of the CDR3: TGTGCTAGTGGTTTGGACGCGGGGCACACCGCCGACAATGAGCAGTTCTTC. The rearrangement links TRBV12-5 to TRBJ2-1; weak D call: TRBD2 (6 bases). V lost 1 base, J lost 5 bases, and 18 bases lay in between. This CDR3 spans 17 amino acids. Germline lookup yields CDR1 LGHNT and CDR2 FRNRAP.